A single sample is the source of the 17 T cell receptor beta chains below, sequenced in a study of OX40 agonist ivuxolimab in advanced cancers. Generated by immunoSEQ multiplex PCR, the TCRdb table keeps only in-frame clones and is missing some. The sample records tens of thousands of clones, around 90% being singletons. The sequences come from CD4+ or CD8+ T cells sorted from blood, collected in a trial of the OX40 agonist ivuxolimab. The receptor set was obtained from an adult with an advanced solid tumor such as melanoma, head and neck, liver or kidney cancer.

The rearrangement uses TRBV11-3 and TRBJ2-7; no reliable D call. V lost 6 bases to trimming and J lost 3 bases, with 9 bases between them. This CDR3 has 12 amino acids. The V gene's germline CDR1 is SGHNT and CDR2 YENEEA. The CDR3 is CASSFSGYEQYF. CDR3 coding DNA: TGTGCCAGCAGTTTCTCCGGCTACGAGCAGTACTTC.

The V and J genes are TRBV6-5 and TRBJ2-7, with 9 bases fitting TRBD1. Germline assignment: CDR1 MNHEY and CDR2 SVGAGI. CDR3 length: 14 amino acids. J lost 3 bases, V lost 2 bases, and 2 bases had no gene match. The CDR3 region is CASSYRDRVYEQYF. In DNA form, the CDR3 reads TGTGCCAGCAGTTACCGGGACAGGGTCTACGAGCAGTACTTC.

CDR3 bases: TGTGCCTGGAGTGTACGAGTGAACACTGAAGCTTTCTTT. It translates to CAWSVRVNTEAFF. The chain links TRBV30 to TRBJ1-1; D unclear. V lost 0 bases to trimming and J lost 0 bases, with 5 bases between them. Germline V gene sequence: CDR1 GTSNPN, CDR2 SVGIG (reference sequence). The CDR3 runs to 13 residues. Looking up the rest from reference TRBV30 and TRBJ1-1 gives the full variable domain: SQTIHQWPATLVQPVGSPLSLECTVEGTSNPNLYWYRQAAGRGLQLLFYSVGIGQISSEVPQNLSASRPQDRQFILSSKKLLLSDSGFYLCAWSVRVNTEAFFGQGTRLTVV.

The DNA of the CDR3 is TGTGCCATCATGAGGGCAGGGGCCAACGTCCTGACTTTC. This gives the protein CAIMRAGANVLTF. This chain uses TRBV28 with TRBJ2-6, with D possibly being TRBD2 (5 bases). This CDR3 spans 13 amino acids. V was pared by 10 bases and J by 4 bases, with 11 bases between. Germline CDR1 and CDR2: MDHEN and SYDVKM.

The chain recombines TRBV7-9 with TRBJ1-2; the D is unclear. Trimming pared 3 bases from V and 2 bases from J, leaving 10 bases between. This CDR3 region has 14 residues. Germline CDR1 SEHNR, CDR2 FQNEAQ (reference sequence). CDR3 sequence reads: CASSFSGSNYGYTF. The CDR3 DNA follows: TGTGCCAGCAGCTTTTCGGGGAGCAACTATGGCTACACCTTC. Supplemented by reference TRBV7-9 and TRBJ1-2, the full variable domain reads DTGVSQNPRHKITKRGQNVTFRCDPISEHNRLYWYRQTLGQGPEFLTYFQNEAQLEKSRLLSDRFSAERPKGSFSTLEIQRTEQGDSAMYLCASSFSGSNYGYTFGSGTRLTVV.

The chain carries TRBV5-1 and TRBJ2-1; possibly TRBD2 for D (6 bases). Trimming removed 0 bases from V and 4 bases from J, with 8 bases in between. CDR1 and CDR2 from the germline V gene are SGHRS and YFSETQ. CDR3 length equals 14 residues. CDR3 loop: CASSLVAEYNEQFF. The CDR3 DNA sequence: TGCGCCAGCAGCTTGGTAGCGGAGTACAATGAGCAGTTCTTC. Combining the CDR3 with reference TRBV5-1 and TRBJ2-1 gives the whole variable domain KAGVTQTPRYLIKTRGQQVTLSCSPISGHRSVSWYQQTPGQGLQFLFEYFSETQRNKGNFPGRFSGRQFSNSRSEMNVSTLELGDSALYLCASSLVAEYNEQFFGPGTRLTVL.

The chain recombines TRBV30 with TRBJ1-1, with 7 bases that match TRBD1. Germline values: CDR1 GTSNPN, CDR2 SVGIG (reference sequence). With V trimmed by 0 bases and J by 1 base, 5 bases remained unmatched. The CDR3 has 15 amino acids. Written as DNA, the CDR3 is TGTGCCTGGAGTGTACTAAAGGGGGCGAACACTGAAGCTTTCTTT. This sequence encodes CAWSVLKGANTEAFF.

The gene calls are TRBV10-1 and TRBJ1-1; D remains ambiguous. Trimming took off 3 bases at V and 11 bases at J, with 13 bases between the two ends. This CDR3 has 12 residues. Germline assignment: CDR1 WNHNN and CDR2 SYGVQD (reference sequence). The chain's CDR3 is CASSDNGKNAFF. In nucleotides, the CDR3 is TGCGCCAGCAGTGACAACGGGAAAAACGCTTTCTTT.

About this clone itself: This specimen includes other DNA sequences encoding the same CDR3. This chain links TRBV10-1 with TRBJ2-7; 8 bases agree with TRBD2. Germline V CDR1 and CDR2: WNHNN, SYGVQD (reference sequence). The junction had 5 bases not matched to a gene; V was cut back by 9 bases and J by 4 bases. CDR3 length: 12 amino acids. The CDR3 DNA sequence: TGCGCCAGTGGGACTAGTAGTTACGAGCAGTACTTC. It codes for CASGTSSYEQYF.

The chain links TRBV18 to TRBJ1-3, with TRBD1 identical over 7 bases. This CDR3 is 16 amino acids long. Germline values: CDR1 KGHSH, CDR2 LQKENI. V lost 4 bases, J lost 2 bases, and 8 bases stayed unmatched. CDR3 residues: CASSLFPQGTGNTIYF. The CDR3 region has the DNA TGTGCCAGCTCACTGTTTCCACAGGGGACTGGAAACACCATATATTTT.

The rearrangement links TRBV4-1 to TRBJ2-5; D gene unclear. The V gene's germline CDR1 is MGHRA and CDR2 YSYEKL. V was cut by 0 bases and J by 2 bases, with 10 bases left in between. The CDR3 totals 15 residues. In DNA form, the CDR3 reads TGCGCCAGCAGCCAAGATACCCGGGTACAAGAGACCCAGTACTTC. The encoded protein is CASSQDTRVQETQYF.

J is TRBJ1-4 and V is TRBV7-9; D might be TRBD1 (5 bases). Between the trimmed V and J ends, which lost 5 bases and 8 bases, there was a span of 6 bases. The germline CDR1 and CDR2 sequences are SEHNR and FQNEAQ (reference sequence). This CDR3 comprises 11 residues. The CDR3 loop reads CASSRGEKLFF. The CDR3, as DNA: TGTGCCAGCAGCCGGGGCGAAAAACTGTTTTTT.

The chain has TRBV7-9 and TRBJ2-5, with D unresolved. V lost 5 bases to trimming and J lost 4 bases, with 8 bases between them. The CDR3 is 12 residues long. In germline, CDR1 is SEHNR, CDR2 FQNEAQ (reference sequence). CDR3 region: CASSPSGETQYF. The CDR3 nucleotides are TGTGCCAGCAGCCCCTCGGGAGAGACCCAGTACTTC.

This clone came up once. The V and J genes are TRBV4-1 and TRBJ2-1, with 7 positions matching TRBD2. The V gene's germline CDR1 is MGHRA and CDR2 YSYEKL. This CDR3 has 17 residues. V dropped 2 bases and J dropped 12; count of bases not matched to a gene: 19. The CDR3 here is CASSQPSGSGSRLGQFF. The CDR3 DNA reads as TGCGCCAGCAGCCAACCGTCGGGTAGCGGGTCCCGCCTAGGGCAGTTCTTC.

The chain couples TRBV7-2 to TRBJ2-7; 9 nucleotides match TRBD1. After removal of 4 bases from V and 2 bases from J, the junction contained 15 bases not matched to a gene. CDR1 and CDR2 (germline): SGHTA, FQGNSA. The CDR3 is 18 amino acids. In nucleotides, the CDR3 is TGTGCCAGCAGCTCAGACCACAGGGGGCTCTTTAGGGCCTACGAGCAGTACTTC. Its translation is CASSSDHRGLFRAYEQYF.

This clone was recorded a few times. The V and J genes are TRBV30 and TRBJ1-2; 7 bases align to TRBD1. The V segment lost 2 bases and the J segment 6 bases; nucleotides outside the gene matches: 0. The CDR3 contains 11 residues. The germline CDR1 and CDR2 sequences are GTSNPN and SVGIG (reference sequence). CDR3 DNA: TGTGCCTGGAGTAGGGGGCATGGCTACACCTTC. Amino acid sequence: CAWSRGHGYTF.

The V gene is TRBV25-1, the J gene TRBJ2-7; 8 bases are a match to TRBD2. The germline CDR1 and CDR2 sequences are MGHDK and SYGVNS. The V gene end was trimmed by 4 bases and the J gene end by 5 bases; junction bases not matched to a gene: 10. The CDR3 is made up of 15 amino acids. In DNA, the CDR3 is TGTGCCAGCAGTGGCCTAGGGACTAGGGTTCACGAGCAGTACTTC. This gives the protein CASSGLGTRVHEQYF.